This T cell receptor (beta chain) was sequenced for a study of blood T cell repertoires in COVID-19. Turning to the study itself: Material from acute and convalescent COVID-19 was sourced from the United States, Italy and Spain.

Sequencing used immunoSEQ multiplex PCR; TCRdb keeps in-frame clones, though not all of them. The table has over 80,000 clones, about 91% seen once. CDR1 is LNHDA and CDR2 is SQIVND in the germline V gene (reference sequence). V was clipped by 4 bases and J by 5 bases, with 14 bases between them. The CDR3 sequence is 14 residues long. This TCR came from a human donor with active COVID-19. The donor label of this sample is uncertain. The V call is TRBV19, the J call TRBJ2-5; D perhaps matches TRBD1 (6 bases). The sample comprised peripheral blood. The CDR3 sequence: CASSTHRVVETQYF. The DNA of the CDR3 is TGTGCCAGTAGTACCCACAGGGTTGTGGAGACCCAGTACTTC.